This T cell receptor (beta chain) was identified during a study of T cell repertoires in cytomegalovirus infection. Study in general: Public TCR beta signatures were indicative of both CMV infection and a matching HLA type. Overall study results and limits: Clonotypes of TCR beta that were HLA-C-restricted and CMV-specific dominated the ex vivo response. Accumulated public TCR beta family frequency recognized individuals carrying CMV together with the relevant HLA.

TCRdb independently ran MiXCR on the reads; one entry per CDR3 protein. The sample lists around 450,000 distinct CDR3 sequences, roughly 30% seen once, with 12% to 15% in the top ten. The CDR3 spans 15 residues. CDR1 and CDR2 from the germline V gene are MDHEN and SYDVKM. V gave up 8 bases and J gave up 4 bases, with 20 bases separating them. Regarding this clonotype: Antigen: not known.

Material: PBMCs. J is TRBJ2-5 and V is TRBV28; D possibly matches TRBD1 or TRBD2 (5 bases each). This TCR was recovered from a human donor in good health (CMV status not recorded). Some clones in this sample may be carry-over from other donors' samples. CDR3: CASLPEGRVRETQYF. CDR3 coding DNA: TGTGCCAGCCTACCCGAGGGGCGCGTGAGAGAGACCCAGTACTTC.